These 22 T cell receptor beta chains were all obtained from the same sample, sequenced in a study of blood T cell repertoires in COVID-19. Here immunoSEQ multiplex PCR was the method, and the copy in TCRdb shows in-frame clones only, minus some. The sample shows some 400,000 clones, about 80% of them seen only once. Sequencing input: peripheral blood. The source is a human donor with acute or convalescent COVID-19. The donor label of this sample is uncertain.

The count of this clone is one. This sequence joins TRBV11-2 and TRBJ2-3, with 8 bases identical to TRBD2. The CDR3 runs 15 residues. With V trimmed by 5 bases and J by 6 bases, 10 bases remained unmatched. Germline assignment: CDR1 SGHAT and CDR2 FQNNGV. CDR3 sequence: CASSPRGSGMDTQYF. The DNA for the CDR3 is TGTGCCAGCAGCCCCCGGGGTAGCGGGATGGATACGCAGTATTTT. Combining the CDR3 with reference TRBV11-2 and TRBJ2-3 gives the whole variable domain EAGVAQSPRYKIIEKRQSVAFWCNPISGHATLYWYQQILGQGPKLLIQFQNNGVVDDSQLPKDRFSAERLKGVDSTLKIQPAKLEDSAVYLCASSPRGSGMDTQYFGPGTRLTVL.

The rearrangement links TRBV7-8 to TRBJ2-4, with TRBD2 matching 7 bases. The CDR3 has 17 amino acids. V shed 5 bases, J shed 7 bases, and the junction held 17 bases outside the gene matches. Germline-derived CDR1 and CDR2 are SGHVS and FQNEAQ. The CDR3 region is CASSPSRVAGGGNIQYF. DNA for the CDR3: TGTGCCAGCAGCCCCTCGAGAGTTGCGGGCGGGGGTAACATTCAGTACTTC.

The V and J genes are TRBV6-5 and TRBJ1-5; D is possibly TRBD1 (5 bases). The germline V gene encodes CDR1 MNHEY and CDR2 SVGAGI. The CDR3 runs 13 residues. Deletions cut 7 bases from V and 4 bases from J, with 11 bases between. The CDR3 is CASTAGINQPQHF. In nucleotides, the CDR3 is TGTGCCAGCACCGCAGGGATTAATCAGCCCCAGCATTTT.

This chain connects TRBV19 to TRBJ2-3; TRBD2 agrees at 16 bases. The CDR3 sequence is 18 residues long. CDR1 and CDR2 from the germline V gene are LNHDA and SQIVND (reference sequence). The ends lost 4 bases at V and 2 bases at J; junction bases unmatched: 6. The CDR3 nucleotides are TGTGCCAGTAGTACCGGGACTAGCGGGGGGGCCTACACAGATACGCAGTATTTT. This sequence encodes CASSTGTSGGAYTDTQYF.

The chain combines TRBV5-6 with TRBJ1-6; D gene ambiguous. This CDR3 has 15 residues. The germline V gene encodes CDR1 SGHDT and CDR2 YYEEEE. Trimming took off 4 bases at V and 7 bases at J, with 15 bases between the two ends. CDR3 residues: CASSLRAAPNSPLHF. CDR3 bases: TGTGCCAGCAGCCTCCGTGCGGCCCCAAATTCACCCCTCCACTTT. The complete variable domain, with remaining parts taken from reference TRBV5-6 and TRBJ1-6, reads DAGVTQSPTHLIKTRGQQVTLRCSPKSGHDTVSWYQQALGQGPQFIFQYYEEEERQRGNFPDRFSGHQFPNYSSELNVNALLLGDSALYLCASSLRAAPNSPLHFGNGTRLTVT.

This clone was seen repeatedly, ten times or more. The chain recombines TRBV3-1 (or the pseudogene TRBV3-2) with TRBJ1-2; 8 bases match TRBD1. This CDR3 has 16 amino acids. Germline loops: CDR1 LGHDT, CDR2 YNNKEL (reference sequence). Trimming removed 5 bases from V and 7 bases from J; junction bases left unmatched: 15. The CDR3 bases are TGTGCCAGCAGCAAACCCCTAGGACAGGGAATAGGTGGCTACACCTTC. This codes for CASSKPLGQGIGGYTF.

This clone was seen only a few times. V usage is TRBV19 and J usage is TRBJ1-5; TRBD1 matches at 8 bases. Per the germline V gene, CDR1 is LNHDA and CDR2 is SQIVND (reference sequence). The junction had 6 bases not matched to a gene; V was cut back by 4 bases and J by 1 base. The CDR3 spans 16 residues. CDR3 DNA: TGTGCCAGTAGTAAGCAACGACAGGGGAGCAATCAGCCCCAGCATTTT. Its protein product is CASSKQRQGSNQPQHF.

This chain links TRBV13 with TRBJ2-1, with D tentatively TRBD1 (5 bases). This CDR3 is 13 amino acids long. CDR1 and CDR2 from the germline V gene are PRHDT and FYEKMQ (reference sequence). V lost 5 bases and J 11 bases, leaving 16 bases between the germline ends. As DNA, the CDR3 is TGTGCCAGCAGCCGATTCGACAGCGAGCAGCAGTTCTTC. Translation gives CASSRFDSEQQFF.

The chain uses TRBV29-1 and TRBJ2-7; 10 positions agree with TRBD2. The junction had 20 bases not matched to a gene; V was cut back by 2 bases and J by 7 bases. CDR3 length equals 18 residues. Germline assignment: CDR1 SQVTM and CDR2 ANQGSEA. The chain's CDR3 is CSVESKHGSLAGETEQYF. The CDR3 nucleotides are TGCAGCGTTGAATCCAAACACGGGAGCCTAGCGGGGGAAACTGAGCAGTACTTC.

The V and J genes are TRBV3-1 (or the pseudogene TRBV3-2) and TRBJ1-5; TRBD1 might be the D (6 bases). The CDR3 sequence is 14 residues long. Trimming stripped 2 bases from V and 1 base from J, with 6 bases between. Germline V gene data show CDR1 as LGHDT and CDR2 as YNNKEL (reference sequence). The CDR3 protein is CASSQTGSNQPQHF. CDR3 coding DNA: TGTGCCAGCAGCCAAACAGGGAGCAATCAGCCCCAGCATTTT.

The V and J genes are TRBV12-3 or TRBV12-4 and TRBJ1-1, with a weak D call TRBD1 (5 bases). This CDR3 contains 13 residues. Trimming stripped 3 bases from V and 5 bases from J, with 10 bases between. The CDR3 loop reads CASSFWGDTEAFF. CDR3 sequence (DNA): TGTGCCAGCAGTTTTTGGGGGGATACTGAAGCTTTCTTT.

This chain uses TRBV30 with TRBJ2-1; 9 bases agree with TRBD2. This CDR3 region has 11 residues. Germline values: CDR1 GTSNPN, CDR2 SVGIG (reference sequence). V was pared by 5 bases and J by 10 bases, with 3 bases of the junction left unmatched. Here the CDR3 DNA reads TGTGCCTGGGGACTAGCGCCGGAGCAGTTCTTC. Its protein is CAWGLAPEQFF.

This clone has a single count. The gene calls are TRBV3-1 (or the pseudogene TRBV3-2) and TRBJ1-6; TRBD1 aligns across 9 bases. V shed 2 bases and J 6 bases; nucleotides not matched to a gene: 2. Germline loops: CDR1 LGHDT, CDR2 YNNKEL (reference sequence). The CDR3 spans 15 residues. Written as DNA, the CDR3 is TGTGCCAGCAGCCAATGGGACAGGGTTAATTCACCCCTCCACTTT. This gives the protein CASSQWDRVNSPLHF.

V gene TRBV19 combines with J gene TRBJ2-4, with D perhaps TRBD2 (5 bases). Looked up from germline, CDR1 is LNHDA and CDR2 is SQIVND (reference sequence). CDR3 length: 13 amino acids. The ends were cut back, 3 bases at V and 10 bases at J, with 13 bases in the middle. The CDR3 coding sequence is TGTGCCAGTAGTATTCTCGGGGAAAGTATTCAGTACTTC. Encoded protein: CASSILGESIQYF.

In this sample, this clone turned up once. The CDR3 reads CASSRTRNSPLHF. For the CDR3, the DNA is TGTGCCAGCAGCCGTACTCGCAATTCACCCCTCCACTTT. The V gene is TRBV28, the J gene TRBJ1-6; D is unclear. Per the germline V gene, CDR1 is MDHEN and CDR2 is SYDVKM. The length of the CDR3 is 13 residues. Trimming took 6 bases from V and 7 from J, leaving 10 bases between them.

The chain recombines TRBV5-6 with TRBJ2-1; possibly TRBD2 for D (5 bases). Germline V lookup: CDR1 SGHDT, CDR2 YYEEEE. Deletions cut 0 bases from V and 0 bases from J, with 13 bases between. The CDR3 has 17 amino acids. The CDR3 is CASSLGGGSSSYNEQFF. CDR3 DNA sequence: TGTGCCAGCAGCTTGGGAGGCGGGTCAAGCTCCTACAATGAGCAGTTCTTC.

This chain uses TRBV15 with TRBJ1-5; D is possibly TRBD1 (5 bases). V lost 6 bases and J 1 base, leaving 13 bases between the germline ends. CDR1 is LNHNV, CDR2 YYDKDF, per germline (reference sequence). The CDR3 loop spans 15 amino acids. CDR3 DNA sequence: TGTGCCACCAGTCCTACAGGAAGGAGCAATCAGCCCCAGCATTTT. Its translation: CATSPTGRSNQPQHF.

The chain uses TRBV6-5 and TRBJ1-2, with 8 bases fitting TRBD1. The length of the CDR3 is 14 residues. Germline V CDR1 and CDR2: MNHEY, SVGAGI. The trim removed 5 bases at V and 4 bases at J, leaving 6 bases unmatched. The CDR3 nucleotides read TGTGCCAGCAGTCCCTGGGACAGGACCTATGGCTACACCTTC. Translated, it gives CASSPWDRTYGYTF.

The J gene is TRBJ2-1, the V gene TRBV7-9, with TRBD2 matching over 10 bases. The V and J ends lost 4 bases and 0 bases, in that order; junction bases with no gene match: 6. CDR1 is SEHNR, CDR2 FQNEAQ, per germline (reference sequence). This CDR3 is 17 amino acids long. In DNA, the CDR3 is TGTGCCAGCAGCTCCACTAGCGGGAAAAACTCCTACAATGAGCAGTTCTTC. It translates to CASSSTSGKNSYNEQFF.

The gene calls are TRBV3-1 (or the pseudogene TRBV3-2) and TRBJ1-6; weak D call: TRBD1 (6 bases). V lost 3 bases, J lost 7 bases, and 13 bases lay in between. The CDR3 extends over 15 amino acids. CDR1 and CDR2 from the germline V gene are LGHDT and YNNKEL (reference sequence). The CDR3 sequence: CASSQYRVTNSPLHF. The CDR3 DNA is TGTGCCAGCAGCCAGTACAGGGTCACCAATTCACCCCTCCACTTT.

V and J are TRBV11-2 and TRBJ1-4; 7 bases line up with TRBD1. The CDR3 totals 16 residues. Germline V gene sequence: CDR1 SGHAT, CDR2 FQNNGV. After removal of 5 bases from V and 7 bases from J, the junction contained 13 bases not matched to a gene. CDR3 protein: CASSPMGDSLVEKLFF. DNA for the CDR3: TGTGCCAGCAGCCCCATGGGGGACAGCTTGGTTGAAAAACTGTTTTTT.

The chain has TRBV14 and TRBJ2-7; 8 bases agree with TRBD1. V was clipped by 4 bases and J by 1 base; unmatched bases: 6. The V gene's germline CDR1 is SGHDN and CDR2 FVKESK. The CDR3 runs 15 residues. CDR3 coding DNA: TGTGCCAGCAGCCGGGGTCGGACAGGGTCCTACGAGCAGTACTTC. This encodes CASSRGRTGSYEQYF.